This record covers a single T cell receptor beta chain. The germline CDR1 and CDR2 sequences are LNHNV and YYDKDF (reference sequence). J was trimmed by 7 bases and V by 5 bases; bases with no gene match: 12. The length of the CDR3 is 15 residues. RNA, at roughly 0.5 to 1 ug, was reverse transcribed with random hexamers. Amplification of the TCR beta CDR3 was carried out by immunoSEQ multiplex PCR, which spanned a total of 54 Vbeta and 13 Jbeta segments. A single record per CDR3 protein comes from TCRdb applying MiXCR to the immunoSEQ multiplex PCR reads. The sample includes about 200,000 distinct CDR3 sequences, 85% to 95% of them seen just once. Sequencing targeted TCR beta in T cells from blood (CD8+ and CD4+). Controls were drawn from healthy donors and were matched for age and sex. This record comes from a study of CD8 T cells in Susac syndrome.

The J gene is TRBJ2-5, the V gene TRBV15; 8 bases match TRBD2. Material: CD4+ T cells from PBMCs. This clonotype was obtained from a human donor in good health. CDR3 nucleotide sequence: TGTGCCACCAGCGGATTAGCGGGGCGTCTGGGGACCCAGTACTTC. It specifies CATSGLAGRLGTQYF.